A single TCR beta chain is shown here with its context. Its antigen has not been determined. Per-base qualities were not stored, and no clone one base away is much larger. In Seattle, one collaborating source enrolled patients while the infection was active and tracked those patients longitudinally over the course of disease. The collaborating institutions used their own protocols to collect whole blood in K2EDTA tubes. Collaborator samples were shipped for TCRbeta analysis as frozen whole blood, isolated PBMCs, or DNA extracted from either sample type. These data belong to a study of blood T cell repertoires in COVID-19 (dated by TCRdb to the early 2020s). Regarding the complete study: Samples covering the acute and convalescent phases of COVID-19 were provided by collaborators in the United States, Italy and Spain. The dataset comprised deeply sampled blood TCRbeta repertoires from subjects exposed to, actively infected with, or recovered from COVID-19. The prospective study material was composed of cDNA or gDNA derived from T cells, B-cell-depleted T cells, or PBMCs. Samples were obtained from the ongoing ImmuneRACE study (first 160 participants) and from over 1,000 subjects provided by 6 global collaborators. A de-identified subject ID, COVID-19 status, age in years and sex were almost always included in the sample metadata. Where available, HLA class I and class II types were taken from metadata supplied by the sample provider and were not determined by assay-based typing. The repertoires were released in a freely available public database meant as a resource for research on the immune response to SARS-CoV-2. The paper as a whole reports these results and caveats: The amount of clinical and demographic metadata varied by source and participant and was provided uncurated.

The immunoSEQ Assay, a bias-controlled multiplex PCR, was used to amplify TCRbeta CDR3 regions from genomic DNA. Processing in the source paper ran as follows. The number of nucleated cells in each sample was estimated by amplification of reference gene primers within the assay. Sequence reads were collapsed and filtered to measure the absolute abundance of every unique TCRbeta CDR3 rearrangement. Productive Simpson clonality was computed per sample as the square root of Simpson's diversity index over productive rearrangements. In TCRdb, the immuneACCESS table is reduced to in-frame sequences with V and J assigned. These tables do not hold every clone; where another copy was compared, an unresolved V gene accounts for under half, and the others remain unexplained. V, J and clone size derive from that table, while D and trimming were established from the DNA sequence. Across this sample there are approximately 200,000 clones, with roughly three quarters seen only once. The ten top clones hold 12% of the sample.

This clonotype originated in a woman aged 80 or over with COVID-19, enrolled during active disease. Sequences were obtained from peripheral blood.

This receptor carries the CDR3 CAGAKGATLYGYTF. The nucleotides are TGTGCCGGCGCGAAAGGGGCGACCCTCTATGGCTACACCTTC. The rearranged segments are TRBV6-6 and TRBJ1-2; the best D guess is TRBD1, with 5 bases matching. V gives up 11 bases and J gives up 4 bases, and the segment between their germline ends measures 20 bases. The CDR3 numbers 14 residues from cysteine through phenylalanine. CDR3 DNA only is kept here, 42 bases in frame from base 1. As encoded in the germline V gene (reference sequence), CDR1 is MNHNY while CDR2 is SVGAGI.